This T cell receptor beta chain was recorded in a study of cytomegalovirus exposure and HLA in healthy donors. The PCR made use of 60 Vbeta and 13 Jbeta primers. Sequenced by immunoSEQ multiplex PCR; TCRdb stores in-frame clones only, minus some. In the table there are under 200,000 clones, 82% of which are singletons. Germline values: CDR1 ENHRY, CDR2 SYGVKD. The CDR3 spans 16 residues. Trimming cost V 0 bases and J 5 bases; bases outside gene matches: 10. Concerning this clone: Antigen specificity is unknown.

The study, taken as a whole, reports: Some V segments, including TRBV6-2 and TRBV6-3, were excluded as indistinguishable.

The receptor was isolated from a girl aged 10 to 17 in good health and CMV-seropositive. The sample comprised PBMCs. The rearrangement joins TRBV10-3 to TRBJ2-7; 7 bases line up with TRBD1. Written as DNA, the CDR3 is TGTGCCATCAGTGAGTCTATAATACAGGGGTCCAACGAGCAGTACTTC. Residues: CAISESIIQGSNEQYF.